Following are 12 T cell receptor beta chains from one sample sequenced in a study of CD8 T cells in Susac syndrome. Reverse transcription of about 0.5 to 1 ug RNA was carried out with random hexamers. MiXCR, applied by TCRdb to the immunoSEQ multiplex PCR reads, yields one record per CDR3 protein. The data contain approximately 150,000 distinct CDR3 sequences, around 95% of them singletons. The sample consisted of CD4+ T cells from PBMCs. The receptors derive from a human donor with multiple sclerosis.

The chain couples TRBV20-1 to TRBJ1-1, with D maybe TRBD1 (5 bases). Germline lookup yields CDR1 DFQATT and CDR2 SNEGSKA (reference sequence). This CDR3 region has 14 residues. Trimming left V 3 bases short and J 5 bases short, with 16 bases between. Written as DNA, the CDR3 is TGCAGTGCTAGGAACAGGTATGGAGGGACTGAAGCTTTCTTT. It encodes CSARNRYGGTEAFF.

The genes are TRBV9 and TRBJ2-1, with 9 bases aligning to TRBD2. CDR3 size: 19 residues. CDR1 and CDR2 (germline): SGDLS, YYNGEE. V lost 0 bases to trimming and J lost 4 bases; unmatched junction nucleotides: 14. CDR3 nucleotides: TGTGCCAGCAGCGTAGCCATGTTGAGCGGGGGGCGGAAATACAATGAGCAGTTCTTC. It encodes CASSVAMLSGGRKYNEQFF.

DNA for the CDR3: TGTGCCAGCAGCCCTGGACTAGCGGGAATCGGCTACGAGCAGTACTTC. Amino acids: CASSPGLAGIGYEQYF. V and J are TRBV7-3 and TRBJ2-7, with 12 positions matching TRBD2. Germline loops: CDR1 SGHTA, CDR2 FQGTGA. This CDR3 is built from 16 residues. V dropped 5 bases and J dropped 3; count of bases not matched to a gene: 8.

The table lists this clonotype with a count of one. V and J are TRBV18 and TRBJ2-7; 10 positions agree with TRBD1. Germline values: CDR1 KGHSH, CDR2 LQKENI. Trimming cost V 1 base and J 5 bases; bases outside gene matches: 5. The CDR3 is 15 residues long. CDR3 DNA sequence: TGTGCCAGCTCACCACAGGGACAGGGGCAACACGAGCAGTACTTC. This sequence encodes CASSPQGQGQHEQYF.

The chain couples TRBV13 to TRBJ2-1; 9 bases map to TRBD2. The CDR3 loop spans 17 amino acids. CDR1 and CDR2 (germline): PRHDT, FYEKMQ (reference sequence). V lost 0 bases, J lost 8 bases, and 11 bases stayed unmatched. The DNA of the CDR3 is TGTGCCAGCAGCTTAGGGTTGATGGCTAGCGGGAATTATGAGCAGTTCTTC. Protein: CASSLGLMASGNYEQFF.

The CDR3 loop is CASTLGFIRAGGRSSYEQYF. In DNA form, the CDR3 reads TGTGCCAGCACCTTGGGTTTTATTCGGGCGGGGGGGCGGAGCTCCTACGAGCAGTACTTC. The chain joins TRBV12-3 or TRBV12-4 to TRBJ2-7; 9 bases are a match to TRBD2. This CDR3 comprises 20 residues. V gave up 7 bases and J gave up 0 bases; unmatched junction bases: 22.

The CDR3 nucleotides read TGTGCCTGGCGGGGACAGTCTTTTACTGAAGCTTTCTTT. Residues: CAWRGQSFTEAFF. The V gene is TRBV30, the J gene TRBJ1-1; 7 nucleotides align to TRBD1. The CDR3 totals 13 residues. The V segment lost 5 bases and the J segment 5 bases; nucleotides outside the gene matches: 8. Germline CDR1 reads GTSNPN; CDR2 reads SVGIG (reference sequence).

The V gene is TRBV13, the J gene TRBJ1-6; 7 nucleotides agree with TRBD1. Trimming at V came to 1 base and at J to 7 bases, leaving 4 bases not matched to a gene. The V gene's germline CDR1 is PRHDT and CDR2 FYEKMQ (reference sequence). The CDR3 runs to 15 residues. The DNA of the CDR3 is TGTGCCAGCAGCTTAGCGACAGGGCACAATTCACCCCTCCACTTT. Translated, it gives CASSLATGHNSPLHF. The entire variable domain, with the rest obtained from reference TRBV13 and TRBJ1-6, is as follows: AAGVIQSPRHLIKEKRETATLKCYPIPRHDTVYWYQQGPGQDPQFLISFYEKMQSDKGSIPDRFSAQQFSDYHSELNMSSLELGDSALYFCASSLATGHNSPLHFGNGTRLTVT.

V is TRBV18 and J is TRBJ2-1; TRBD2 matches at 12 bases. V lost 2 bases to trimming and J lost 6 bases; unmatched junction nucleotides: 8. The CDR3 consists of 17 residues. Germline lookup yields CDR1 KGHSH and CDR2 LQKENI. CDR3 residues: CASSPGALAGGLNEQFF. CDR3 DNA sequence: TGTGCCAGCTCACCAGGGGCTCTAGCGGGGGGGCTCAATGAGCAGTTCTTC. The variable domain in full, completed from reference TRBV18 and TRBJ2-1, reads NAGVMQNPRHLVRRRGQEARLRCSPMKGHSHVYWYRQLPEEGLKFMVYLQKENIIDESGMPKERFSAEFPKEGPSILRIQQVVRGDSAAYFCASSPGALAGGLNEQFFGPGTRLTVL.

The sample holds a few counts of this clonotype. V and J are TRBV23-1 and TRBJ2-1, with TRBD2 identical over 8 bases. Being an ORF, TRBV23-1 has a function that is uncertain. This CDR3 is 16 amino acids long. The V and J ends lost 0 bases and 1 base, in that order; junction bases with no gene match: 2. The chain's CDR3 is CASSQSCGRSYNEQFF. In DNA form, the CDR3 reads TGCGCCAGCAGTCAATCGTGCGGGAGGTCCTACAATGAGCAGTTCTTC.

The chain couples TRBV28 to TRBJ2-7; D is uncertain. Germline CDR1 reads MDHEN; CDR2 reads SYDVKM. V lost 7 bases and J lost 4, with 20 bases in between. The CDR3 runs 15 residues. The CDR3 nucleotides are TGTGCCAGCACCCCCTTTGGTAGGGAACTTTACGAGCAGTACTTC. Its translation: CASTPFGRELYEQYF.

The chain carries TRBV7-9 and TRBJ2-5; D is undetermined. Germline CDR1 reads SEHNR; CDR2 reads FQNEAQ (reference sequence). This CDR3 has 12 amino acids. The V end lost 5 bases, the J end lost 7 bases, and 11 bases lay between the germline ends. CDR3 region: CASSDKPGTQYF. Here the CDR3 DNA reads TGTGCCAGCAGCGACAAGCCCGGGACCCAGTACTTC.